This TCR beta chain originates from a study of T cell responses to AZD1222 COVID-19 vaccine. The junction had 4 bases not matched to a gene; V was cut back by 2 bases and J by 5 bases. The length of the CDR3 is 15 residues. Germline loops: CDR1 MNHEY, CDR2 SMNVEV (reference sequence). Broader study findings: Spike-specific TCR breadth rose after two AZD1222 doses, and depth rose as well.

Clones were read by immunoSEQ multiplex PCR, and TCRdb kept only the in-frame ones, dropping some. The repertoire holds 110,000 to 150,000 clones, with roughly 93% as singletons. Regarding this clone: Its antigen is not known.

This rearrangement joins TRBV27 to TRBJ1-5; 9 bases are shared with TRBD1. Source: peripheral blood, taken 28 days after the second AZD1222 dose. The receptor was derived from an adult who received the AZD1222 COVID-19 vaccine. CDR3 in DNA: TGTGCCAGCAGTTTAGCGACAGGGGGGGATCAGCCCCAGCATTTT. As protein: CASSLATGGDQPQHF.